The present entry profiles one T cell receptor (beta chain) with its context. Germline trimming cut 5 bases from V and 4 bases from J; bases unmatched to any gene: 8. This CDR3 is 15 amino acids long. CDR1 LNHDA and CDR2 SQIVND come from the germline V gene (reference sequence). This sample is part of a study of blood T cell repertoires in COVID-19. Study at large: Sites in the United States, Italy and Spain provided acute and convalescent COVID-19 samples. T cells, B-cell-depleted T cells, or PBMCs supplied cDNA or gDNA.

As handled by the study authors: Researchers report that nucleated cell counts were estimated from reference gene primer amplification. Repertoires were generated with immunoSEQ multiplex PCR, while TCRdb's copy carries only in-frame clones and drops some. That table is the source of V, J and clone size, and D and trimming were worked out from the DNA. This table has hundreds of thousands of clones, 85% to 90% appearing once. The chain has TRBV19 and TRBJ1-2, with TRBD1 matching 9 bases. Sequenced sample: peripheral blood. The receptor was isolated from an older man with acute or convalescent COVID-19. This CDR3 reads CASSPGTGTSYGYTF. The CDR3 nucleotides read TGTGCCAGTAGTCCCGGGACAGGGACCTCCTATGGCTACACCTTC.